Below, one TCR beta chain is given with its context. The clone's antigen remains unknown. No quality values exist for individual bases; no much larger clone is one base distant. The receptor library was made with 5' RACE. A second roughly 6 to 12 cycle PCR used a sample-barcoded 5' primer and a J-beta primer mix. A template-switch 5' adaptor carrying 12 random nucleotides introduced a unique molecular identifier onto each TCR beta cDNA molecule. Each sample yielded at least 2.5 million CDR3-containing paired-end reads. All of the RNA was converted into first-strand cDNA using the Mint cDNA synthesis kit, with a TRBC-specific oligonucleotide serving as the primer. All cDNA was treated with uracil-DNA glycosylase and then went through a first 18-cycle PCR with the universal primers M1SS and BC2_uni_R. Per the original workflow: Normalization of each sample was performed by random selection of 1 million high-quality reads, each carrying a distinct molecular identifier. Reads with shared molecular identifiers were discarded instead of being binned into consensus sequences. MiTCR, set to a Q25 quality threshold and the strictest error-elimination algorithm, was used for CDR3 identification, clonotype clustering and error correction. A nonparametric unseen species model with Euler transformation was used to estimate a lower bound on total TCR beta diversity. The public sequencing data were trimmed at Q25 with fastp and processed into clonotypes with MiXCR by TCRdb, which kept only in-frame beta chains. Each entry merges the rows of one CDR3 protein and shows their most common DNA and genes. TCRdb, not the original authors, processed these V and J calls. This sample gives 1.8 million or so distinct CDR3 sequences in total; about 39% of them show up just once. Under 30% of the sample goes to the ten largest clones.

The approximately 39 donors, aged about 6 to 95 years, were systemically healthy Caucasian individuals from Russia. Each donor gave approximately 10 milliliters of peripheral blood, collected into EDTA-treated Vacutainer tubes. Ficoll-Paque density-gradient centrifugation was used to isolate PBMCs, with at least 6 million per sample. Total RNA, at least 6 micrograms per sample, was extracted from PBMCs with Trizol reagent. The percentages of naive CD45RAhigh/CD27high T cells were determined by flow cytometry on a PBMC aliquot from every donor. There are 15 amino acids in the CDR3, from cysteine to phenylalanine inclusive. Here the CDR3 DNA is all that survives: 45 bases in frame from base 1. V drops 4 bases and J drops 6 bases, leaving 18 bases in between. Taken from the germline V gene, the CDR1 and CDR2 loops are LGHNA and YSLEER. This sample stems from a study of blood T cells in healthy people across ages (dated by TCRdb to 2015 to 2017). The study in broad terms: Template switching captured roughly one uniquely barcoded TCR beta cDNA molecule per two T cells in model experiments. Using deep sequencing normalized with unique cDNA molecular identifiers, the study measured how TCR beta repertoire diversity changes with age. The donors were divided into four age groups: young (average 16 years), middle-aged (about 41), aged (approximately 59) and long-lived (82). Donors of different ages were randomly distributed across sequencing lanes to avoid experimental bias. The study analyzed two additional independent replicas of 1 million unique cDNA reads from the same blood draw for two donors, one aged 18 to 30 and one aged 80 or older.

Summary of the overall study and its limitations: Observed TCR beta diversity per million T cells fell roughly linearly with age, and a significant reduction was already apparent by age approximately 40. Estimates of total diversity based on one million sequenced T cells were considered lower bounds and underestimates. Because the CMV infection status of the donors was unknown, age-related changes in expanded clonotypes may potentially have been confounded. Bulk unsorted PBMC profiling prevented conclusive comparison of naive and antigen-experienced compartments. The long-lived group showed more naive CD4+ T cells, fewer expanded clones and increased TCR diversity than the aged group, suggesting age selection. There was a strong correlation between observed TCR beta diversity and the percentage of naive T cells measured by flow cytometry.

The V gene is TRBV4-3 and the J gene is TRBJ1-2; a tentative D call is TRBD1 (6 bases match). This sequence originates from a human donor in good health. Sequenced: blood. The DNA sequence follows: TGCGCCAGCAGCCGCCAACAGGGAGTCCTTAATGGCTACACCTTC. The resulting protein is CASSRQQGVLNGYTF.